These 8 T cell receptor beta chains were all obtained from the same sample, sequenced in a study of regulatory T cells in long-lasting Graves disease. Time point denoted: newly diagnosed GD, antithyroid drugs for less than 3 months. The TCR library was prepared using RNA isolated from PBMCs. In building TCR beta libraries, iRepertoire HTBI primers were used together with Arm-PCR of CDR3 regions. TCRdb reprocessed the multiplex PCR reads via MiXCR and lists one record per CDR3 protein. The profile shows roughly 500,000 distinct CDR3 sequences, roughly 13% of them singletons. This sample also appeared in a second study, on T cells in Graves' hyperthyroidism and ophthalmopathy.

This material consisted of peripheral blood mononuclear cells (PBMCs), taken at new diagnosis, from a patient treated with antithyroid drugs. The receptors here all came from a man aged 25-45 years with Graves disease.

This clonotype was recorded at least ten times. This chain uses TRBV7-8 with TRBJ2-3; 8 bases line up with TRBD2. CDR1 and CDR2 from the germline V gene are SGHVS and FQNEAQ. V was pared by 7 bases and J by 3 bases, with 9 bases of the junction left unmatched. This CDR3 spans 15 amino acids. The CDR3 spells CASTTRTSGTDTQYF. CDR3 coding DNA: TGTGCCAGCACTACTAGAACTAGCGGTACAGATACGCAGTATTTT.

The chain is built from TRBV12-3 or TRBV12-4 and TRBJ2-3; D gene uncertain. V shed 5 bases and J shed 2 bases, with 8 bases lying between them. CDR3 size: 13 residues. The CDR3 region is CASSDGNTDTQYF. CDR3 in DNA: TGTGCCAGCAGTGACGGAAACACAGATACGCAGTATTTT.

This clonotype showed up many times. V usage is TRBV25-1 and J usage is TRBJ2-1, with TRBD2 matching 8 bases. The V segment lost 8 bases and the J segment 4 bases; nucleotides outside the gene matches: 7. The CDR3 runs 14 residues. The germline gives CDR1 MGHDK, CDR2 SYGVNS. As DNA, the CDR3 is TGTGCCAGCCAAACTAGCGGACTATACAATGAGCAGTTCTTC. It codes for CASQTSGLYNEQFF. The full variable domain, in which reference TRBV25-1 and TRBJ2-1 provide the parts outside the CDR3, is EADIYQTPRYLVIGTGKKITLECSQTMGHDKMYWYQQDPGMELHLIHYSYGVNSTEKGDLSSESTVSRIRTEHFPLTLESARPSHTSQYLCASQTSGLYNEQFFGPGTRLTVL.

Turning to this clonotype: At one end, the junction sequence differs from germline, possibly due to a read error. The genes are TRBV2 and TRBJ1-1; 8 bases match TRBD1. This CDR3 has 10 residues. From germline, CDR1 is SNHLY and CDR2 FYNNEI. Here the CDR3 DNA reads TGTGCCAGCTCAGGGGGCCGATCCCTCTTT. Translating gives CASSGGRSLF.

This clonotype was observed a few times. Here the CDR3 DNA reads TGTGCCAGCAGCCACCCCCCTGGACAGCGGGGCACTGAAGCTTTCTTT. It encodes CASSHPPGQRGTEAFF. The V gene is TRBV3-1, the J gene TRBJ1-1; tentative D call: TRBD1 (6 bases). This CDR3 has 16 residues. From germline, CDR1 is LGHDT and CDR2 YNNKEL (reference sequence). V gave up 3 bases and J gave up 4 bases, with 18 bases separating them.

This clonotype showed up just a few times. The genes are TRBV4-1 and TRBJ2-1; D not resolved. Deletions cut 1 base from V and 7 bases from J, with 11 bases between. From germline, CDR1 is MGHRA and CDR2 YSYEKL. The CDR3 loop spans 14 amino acids. CDR3 in DNA: TGCGCCAGCAGCCAAGGTGTAAGCAGAAATGAGCAGTTCTTC. Translation gives CASSQGVSRNEQFF.

As regards this clonotype: A read error is likely, as this CDR3 ends without the conserved phenylalanine or tryptophan. CDR3 sequence: CASSYSRGRMNTEAFL. The CDR3 nucleotides read TGTGCCAGCAGTTACTCGAGAGGGAGGATGAACACTGAAGCTTTCCTT. The chain links TRBV6-5 to TRBJ1-1; no firm D call. The CDR3 totals 16 residues. V lost 0 bases and J 0 bases, leaving 11 bases between the germline ends. The germline V gene encodes CDR1 MNHEY and CDR2 SVGAGI.

This clonotype appeared a few times. V gene TRBV19 combines with J gene TRBJ2-3; D remains unclear. V was pared by 10 bases and J by 0 bases, with 11 bases between. Germline CDR1 LNHDA, CDR2 SQIVND (reference sequence). The CDR3 extends over 13 amino acids. The CDR3 loop reads CATSTASTDTQYF. The CDR3 bases are TGTGCCACTTCGACGGCAAGCACAGATACGCAGTATTTT.